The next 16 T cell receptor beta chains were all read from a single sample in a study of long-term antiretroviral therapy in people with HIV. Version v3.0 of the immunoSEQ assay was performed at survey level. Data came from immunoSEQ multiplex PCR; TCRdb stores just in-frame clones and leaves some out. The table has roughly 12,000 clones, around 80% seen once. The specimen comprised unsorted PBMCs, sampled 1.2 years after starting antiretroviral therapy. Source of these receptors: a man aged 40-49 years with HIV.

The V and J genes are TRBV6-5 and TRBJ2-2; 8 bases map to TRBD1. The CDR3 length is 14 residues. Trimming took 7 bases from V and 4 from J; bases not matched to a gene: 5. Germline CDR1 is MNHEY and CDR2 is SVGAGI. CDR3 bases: TGTGCCAGCACGACAGGGGTTAGCACCGGGGAGCTGTTTTTT. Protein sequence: CASTTGVSTGELFF.

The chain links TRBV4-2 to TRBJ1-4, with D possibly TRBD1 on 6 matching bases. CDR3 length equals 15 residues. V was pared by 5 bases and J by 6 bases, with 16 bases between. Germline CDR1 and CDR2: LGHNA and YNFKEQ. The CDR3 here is CASSGHGQPHEKLFF. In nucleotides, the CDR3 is TGTGCCAGCAGCGGACATGGACAGCCTCATGAAAAACTGTTTTTT.

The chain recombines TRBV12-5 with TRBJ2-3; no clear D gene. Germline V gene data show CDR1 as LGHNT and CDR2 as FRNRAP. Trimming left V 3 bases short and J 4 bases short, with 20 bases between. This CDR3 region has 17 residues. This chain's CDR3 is CASGFSLADKDSDTQYF. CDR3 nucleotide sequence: TGTGCTAGTGGTTTTTCCCTCGCAGACAAGGATTCAGATACGCAGTATTTT. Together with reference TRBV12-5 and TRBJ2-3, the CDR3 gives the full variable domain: DARVTQTPRHKVTEMGQEVTMRCQPILGHNTVFWYRQTMMQGLELLAYFRNRAPLDDSGMPKDRFSAEMPDATLATLKIQPSEPRDSAVYFCASGFSLADKDSDTQYFGPGTRLTVL.

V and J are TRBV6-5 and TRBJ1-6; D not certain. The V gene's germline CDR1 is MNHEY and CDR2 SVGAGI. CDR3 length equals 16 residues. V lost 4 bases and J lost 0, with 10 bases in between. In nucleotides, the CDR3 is TGTGCCAGCAGTTCTTACGGGAGCTCCTATAATTCACCCCTCCACTTT. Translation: CASSSYGSSYNSPLHF.

The CDR3, as DNA: TGTGCCAGCAGCAGGGTAGATACGCAGTATTTT. It encodes CASSRVDTQYF. The chain recombines TRBV5-6 with TRBJ2-3; D remains unclear. The CDR3 covers 11 residues. Trimming removed 4 bases from V and 5 bases from J, with 5 bases in between. Germline V gene sequence: CDR1 SGHDT, CDR2 YYEEEE.

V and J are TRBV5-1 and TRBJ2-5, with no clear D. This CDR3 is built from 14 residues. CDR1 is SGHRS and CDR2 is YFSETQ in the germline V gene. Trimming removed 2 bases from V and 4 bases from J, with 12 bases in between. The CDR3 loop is CASSFQDSGETQYF. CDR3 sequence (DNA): TGCGCCAGCAGCTTTCAAGACTCAGGAGAGACCCAGTACTTC.

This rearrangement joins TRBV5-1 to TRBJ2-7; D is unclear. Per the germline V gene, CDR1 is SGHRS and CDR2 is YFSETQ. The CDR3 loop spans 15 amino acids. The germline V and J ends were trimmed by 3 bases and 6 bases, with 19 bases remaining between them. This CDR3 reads CASSYKDGTEGEQYF. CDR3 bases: TGCGCCAGCAGCTACAAGGACGGAACGGAAGGCGAGCAGTACTTC.

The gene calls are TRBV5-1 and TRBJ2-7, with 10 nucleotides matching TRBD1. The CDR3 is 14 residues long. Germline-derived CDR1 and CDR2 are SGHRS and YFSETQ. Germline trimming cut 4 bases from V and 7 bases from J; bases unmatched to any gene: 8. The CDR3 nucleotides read TGCGCCAGCAGCCGGGGACAGGGGATGGGAGAGCAGTACTTC. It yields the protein CASSRGQGMGEQYF.

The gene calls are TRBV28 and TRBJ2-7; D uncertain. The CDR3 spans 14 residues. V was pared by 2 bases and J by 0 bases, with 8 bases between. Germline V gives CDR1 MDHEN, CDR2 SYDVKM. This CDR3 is CASSLTWSSYEQYF. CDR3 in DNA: TGTGCCAGCAGTTTAACATGGAGCTCCTACGAGCAGTACTTC. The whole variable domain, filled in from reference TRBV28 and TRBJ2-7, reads DVKVTQSSRYLVKRTGEKVFLECVQDMDHENMFWYRQDPGLGLRLIYFSYDVKMKEKGDIPEGYSVSREKKERFSLILESASTNQTSMYLCASSLTWSSYEQYFGPGTRLTVT.

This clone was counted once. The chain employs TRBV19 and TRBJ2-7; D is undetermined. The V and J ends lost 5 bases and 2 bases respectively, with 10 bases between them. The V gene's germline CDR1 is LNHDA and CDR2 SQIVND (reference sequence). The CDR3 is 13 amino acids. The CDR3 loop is CASSAGLTYEQYF. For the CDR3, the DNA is TGTGCCAGTAGTGCTGGTCTTACCTACGAGCAGTACTTC.

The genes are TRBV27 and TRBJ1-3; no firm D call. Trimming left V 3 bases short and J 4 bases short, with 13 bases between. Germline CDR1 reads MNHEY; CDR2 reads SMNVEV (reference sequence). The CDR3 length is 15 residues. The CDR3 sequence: CASSFPETRGNTIYF. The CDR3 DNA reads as TGTGCCAGCAGTTTCCCTGAGACGAGAGGAAACACCATATATTTT.

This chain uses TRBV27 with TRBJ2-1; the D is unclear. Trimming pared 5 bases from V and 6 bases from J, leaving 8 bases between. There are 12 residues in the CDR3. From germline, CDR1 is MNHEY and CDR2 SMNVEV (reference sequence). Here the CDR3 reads CASSRASNEQFF. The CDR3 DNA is TGTGCCAGCAGTCGGGCCTCCAATGAGCAGTTCTTC.

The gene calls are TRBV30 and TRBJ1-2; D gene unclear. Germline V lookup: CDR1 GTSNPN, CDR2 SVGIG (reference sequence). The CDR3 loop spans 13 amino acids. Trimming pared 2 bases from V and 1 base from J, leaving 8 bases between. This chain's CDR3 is CAWSQGFNYGYTF. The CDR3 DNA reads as TGTGCCTGGAGTCAAGGCTTTAACTATGGCTACACCTTC.

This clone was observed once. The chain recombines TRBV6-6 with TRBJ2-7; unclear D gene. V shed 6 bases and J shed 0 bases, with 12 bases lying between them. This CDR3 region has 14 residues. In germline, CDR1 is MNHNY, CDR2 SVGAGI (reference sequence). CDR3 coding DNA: TGTGCCAGCAGACGCGGAATCCCCTCCTACGAGCAGTACTTC. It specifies CASRRGIPSYEQYF.

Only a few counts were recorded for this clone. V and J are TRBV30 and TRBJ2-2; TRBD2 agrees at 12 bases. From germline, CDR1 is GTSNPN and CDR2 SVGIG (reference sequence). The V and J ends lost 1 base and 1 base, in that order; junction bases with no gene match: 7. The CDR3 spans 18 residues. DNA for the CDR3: TGTGCCTGGAGTGCCTCTAGCGGGGGGGCCGGGAACACCGGGGAGCTGTTTTTT. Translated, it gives CAWSASSGGAGNTGELFF.

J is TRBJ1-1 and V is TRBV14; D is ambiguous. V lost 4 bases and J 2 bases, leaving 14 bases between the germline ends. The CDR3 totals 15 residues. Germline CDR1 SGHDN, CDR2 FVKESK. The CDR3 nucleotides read TGTGCCAGCAGCCGACTCGTACCGGGAAACACTGAAGCTTTCTTT. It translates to CASSRLVPGNTEAFF.